The following is a TCR beta chain sequence with its context. These data come from a study of blood T cell repertoires in COVID-19. Per the original methods: Reference gene primer amplification gave estimated nucleated cell counts. Clones were read by immunoSEQ multiplex PCR, and TCRdb kept only the in-frame ones, dropping some. The V and J calls and clone size come from that table; D and trimming were worked out from the DNA. The table records around 110,000 clones, approximately 81% of them present only once. CDR1 MNHNS and CDR2 SASEGT come from the germline V gene. Trimming removed 1 base from V and 3 bases from J, with 12 bases in between. This CDR3 has 15 residues.

The specimen was peripheral blood. This clonotype was sampled from a human donor in a cohort sampled during active COVID-19. This chain joins TRBV6-1 and TRBJ1-2; weak D call: TRBD1 (5 bases). In DNA, the CDR3 is TGTGCCAGCAGTGAAGGGGGGACTGGTGACTATGGCTACACCTTC. It is translated as CASSEGGTGDYGYTF.